The 27 T cell receptor beta chains below all came from one sample that was sequenced in a study of metastatic and nonmetastatic thyroid tumors. Thyroid surgery took place with no prior treatment in any patient. Using MiXCR, TCRdb reanalyzed the PCR reads. Altogether 4,500 to 6,500 clones are present, 28% being singletons, with the ten largest covering roughly 25%. Sequencing used adjacent normal tissue. Receptors originate from a female donor with papillary thyroid cancer or a benign thyroid nodule (not recorded which). Some clones in this sample may be carry-over from other donors' samples.

The rearrangement joins TRBV30 to TRBJ2-1, with D tentatively TRBD1 (6 bases). Looked up from germline, CDR1 is GTSNPN and CDR2 is SVGIG (reference sequence). Trimming removed 3 bases from V and 7 bases from J, with 13 bases in between. The CDR3 covers 13 residues. The CDR3 here is CAWSPDSENEQFF. DNA for the CDR3: TGTGCCTGGAGCCCGGACAGTGAAAATGAGCAGTTCTTC.

This clone appeared many times. The chain joins TRBV27 to TRBJ1-5; unclear D gene. Germline CDR1 MNHEY, CDR2 SMNVEV (reference sequence). CDR3 size: 14 residues. V shed 6 bases and J shed 0 bases, with 9 bases lying between them. In DNA, the CDR3 is TGTGCCAGCAGGCGAGGGAATAGCAATCAGCCCCAGCATTTT. This codes for CASRRGNSNQPQHF.

V and J are TRBV3-1 and TRBJ1-5; 8 nucleotides line up with TRBD1. The CDR3 spans 13 residues. Germline-derived CDR1 and CDR2 are LGHDT and YNNKEL (reference sequence). J gave up 7 bases and V 8 bases, and 7 bases lay outside the gene matches. The CDR3 bases are TGTGCCAGCTTCCAACAGGGGGGCCAGCCCCAGCATTTT. Protein: CASFQQGGQPQHF.

Concerning this clone: Germline and junction disagree at one end, which may indicate a read error. This rearrangement joins TRBV7-8 to TRBJ1-5; 8 bases match TRBD1. The CDR3 runs to 16 residues. Germline-derived CDR1 and CDR2 are SGHVS and FQNEAQ. This chain's CDR3 is CANSPFGTGDIQPQHF. The CDR3 nucleotides read TGTGCCAACAGCCCTTTCGGGACAGGTGACATTCAGCCCCAGCATTTT.

This clone has more than one count but fewer than ten. A much more abundant neighbour one base away suggests this may be a read error. V gene TRBV6-1 combines with J gene TRBJ1-5; 7 positions agree with TRBD1. V shed 7 bases, J shed 4 bases, and the junction held 7 bases outside the gene matches. The V gene's germline CDR1 is MNHNS and CDR2 SASEGT. The CDR3 runs 14 residues. The CDR3 is CASISETGNQPQHF. The CDR3 bases are TGTGCCAGCATATCAGAGACAGGGAATCAGCCCCAGCATTTT.

CDR3 residues: CASSTGQETQYF. The DNA for the CDR3 is TGTGCCAGCTCAACCGGCCAAGAGACCCAGTACTTC. The chain carries TRBV18 and TRBJ2-5; D gene unclear. The CDR3 runs to 12 residues. The V gene's germline CDR1 is KGHSH and CDR2 LQKENI. V was clipped by 5 bases and J by 1 base, with 5 bases between them. Looking up the rest from reference TRBV18 and TRBJ2-5 gives the full variable domain: NAGVMQNPRHLVRRRGQEARLRCSPMKGHSHVYWYRQLPEEGLKFMVYLQKENIIDESGMPKERFSAEFPKEGPSILRIQQVVRGDSAAYFCASSTGQETQYFGPGTRLLVL.

The chain uses TRBV20-1 and TRBJ2-1; D gene unclear. This CDR3 contains 12 residues. The V end was cut by 5 bases, the J end by 7 bases, with 12 bases between. Germline V gene data show CDR1 as DFQATT and CDR2 as SNEGSKA (reference sequence). The CDR3 spells CSAWVEINEQFF. Written as DNA, the CDR3 is TGCAGTGCTTGGGTGGAGATAAATGAGCAGTTCTTC.

Many counts were recorded for this clone. Compared with germline, one end of the junction differs, possibly owing to a read error. The gene calls are TRBV6-1 and TRBJ1-1, with 9 bases lining up with TRBD1. Germline CDR1 reads MNHNS; CDR2 reads SASEGT. This CDR3 is built from 14 residues. CDR3 in DNA: TGCGCCAGCAGTGAAACAGGGGGCTGGACTGAAGCTTTCTTT. Its protein product is CASSETGGWTEAFF.

By frequency in the sample, this clone is medium-sized. CDR3: CAWSLRRGGTDTQYF. The DNA of the CDR3 is TGTGCCTGGAGCCTCCGAAGGGGAGGCACAGATACGCAGTATTTT. V gene TRBV30 combines with J gene TRBJ2-3; either TRBD1 or TRBD2 may supply D (5 bases each). The germline CDR1 and CDR2 sequences are GTSNPN and SVGIG (reference sequence). V shed 3 bases and J shed 1 base, with 14 bases lying between them. The CDR3 totals 15 residues. Combining the CDR3 with reference TRBV30 and TRBJ2-3 gives the whole variable domain SQTIHQWPATLVQPVGSPLSLECTVEGTSNPNLYWYRQAAGRGLQLLFYSVGIGQISSEVPQNLSASRPQDRQFILSSKKLLLSDSGFYLCAWSLRRGGTDTQYFGPGTRLTVL.

This clone has just a few counts. Possible read error: a much larger clone is one base away. Other DNA variants within this sample encode the same CDR3. The chain employs TRBV6-5 and TRBJ1-2; unclear D gene. The germline V gene encodes CDR1 MNHEY and CDR2 SVGAGI. The CDR3 sequence is 13 residues long. V lost 0 bases and J lost 8, with 10 bases in between. CDR3 sequence: CASSYSYQYGYTF. The CDR3 DNA sequence: TGTGCCAGCAGTTACTCATACCAGTACGGCTACACCTTC.

This clone is termed medium-sized. V is TRBV28 and J is TRBJ2-3; TRBD2 matches at 9 bases. Losses at the gene ends were 5 bases for V and 4 bases for J; bases not matched to a gene: 10. Germline V gene data show CDR1 as MDHEN and CDR2 as SYDVKM. This CDR3 is 16 amino acids long. The CDR3 DNA reads as TGTGCCAGCAGTCCTATAGCGGGAGAAAAGGCAGATACGCAGTATTTT. Its protein is CASSPIAGEKADTQYF.

Within the sample, this clone is large. The rearrangement uses TRBV20-1 and TRBJ2-2; the D gene could be TRBD1 or TRBD2 (6 bases each). The germline CDR1 and CDR2 sequences are DFQATT and SNEGSKA (reference sequence). V lost 3 bases to trimming and J lost 1 base, with 12 bases between them. The CDR3 runs 15 residues. The CDR3 reads CSARGGHMNTGELFF. The CDR3 DNA is TGCAGTGCTAGGGGGGGACACATGAACACCGGGGAGCTGTTTTTT.

The chain employs TRBV28 and TRBJ2-6, with D unresolved. Deletions cut 0 bases from V and 2 bases from J, with 8 bases between. This CDR3 comprises 16 residues. From germline, CDR1 is MDHEN and CDR2 SYDVKM. The CDR3 nucleotides read TGTGCCAGCAGTTTATGGTGGGTGGCTGGGGCCAACGTCCTGACTTTC. The encoded protein is CASSLWWVAGANVLTF.

This clone was seen a handful of times. This chain connects TRBV4-2 to TRBJ2-1, with 9 bases identical to TRBD1. CDR1 and CDR2 (germline): LGHNA, YNFKEQ. The CDR3 has 15 residues. Trimming cost V 1 base and J 7 bases; bases outside gene matches: 5. CDR3 DNA: TGTGCCAGCAGCCAAGGAGGGACAGGGAGGAATGAGCAGTTCTTC. It yields the protein CASSQGGTGRNEQFF.

This clone is large within its sample. The rearrangement uses TRBV20-1 and TRBJ2-1; tentative D call: TRBD2 (6 bases). Germline V gene lookup returns CDR1 DFQATT and CDR2 SNEGSKA (reference sequence). Trimming shortened V by 5 bases and J by 5 bases, and 13 bases separated the two germline ends. The CDR3 covers 13 residues. DNA for the CDR3: TGCAGTGCTTGGGACTCCTCAAACAATGAGCAGTTCTTC. This sequence encodes CSAWDSSNNEQFF.

Sample share makes this clone large. The chain links TRBV2 to TRBJ2-3, with unresolved D. V was shortened by 4 bases and J by 0 bases, with 11 bases between the two germline ends. The CDR3 consists of 15 residues. CDR1 SNHLY and CDR2 FYNNEI come from the germline V gene. CDR3 amino acids: CASSVVGQSTDTQYF. The CDR3 DNA reads as TGTGCCAGCAGTGTTGTTGGTCAGAGCACAGATACGCAGTATTTT.

The chain links TRBV27 to TRBJ2-3, with TRBD2 matching 8 bases. V dropped 5 bases and J dropped 5; count of bases not matched to a gene: 12. This CDR3 has 16 amino acids. Germline loops: CDR1 MNHEY, CDR2 SMNVEV (reference sequence). The CDR3 region has the DNA TGTGCCAGCAGTCCGCGGGACCCGGGAGGGGGAGATACGCAGTATTTT. Amino acid sequence: CASSPRDPGGGDTQYF.

This clone was found a few times. A much larger clone differs from this one at a single base, so this may be a read error. The CDR3 loop is CASSSTAKNHPQHF. Written as DNA, the CDR3 is TGTGCCAGCAGTTCGACAGCGAAAAACCATCCCCAGCATTTT. The gene calls are TRBV12-3 or TRBV12-4 and TRBJ1-5, with D perhaps matching TRBD1 (5 bases). This CDR3 spans 14 amino acids. Trimming cost V 4 bases and J 10 bases, with 17 bases left between them.

This clone turned up a few times. V is TRBV20-1 and J is TRBJ2-1; 9 nucleotides align to TRBD2. CDR1 is DFQATT and CDR2 is SNEGSKA in the germline V gene (reference sequence). Losses at the gene ends were 3 bases for V and 9 bases for J; bases not matched to a gene: 15. The CDR3 has 16 amino acids. The CDR3 bases are TGCAGTGCTAGCAATAGCGGGAGCGGTGGATGGGGTGAGCAGTTCTTC. This gives the protein CSASNSGSGGWGEQFF.

This clone has only a few counts. CDR3 sequence reads: CASSYSWTGHYGYTF. CDR3 DNA sequence: TGTGCCAGCAGTTACTCATGGACAGGGCACTATGGCTACACCTTC. The chain combines TRBV6-5 with TRBJ1-2, with 8 bases fitting TRBD1. The CDR3 loop spans 15 amino acids. V lost 0 bases, J lost 3 bases, and 3 bases stayed unmatched. Germline CDR1 is MNHEY and CDR2 is SVGAGI.

Details on this clone: The junction and the germline gene differ at one end; a read error may be behind it. The chain combines TRBV11-2 with TRBJ2-1, with TRBD1 as a possible D gene (6 bases). CDR3 length equals 17 residues. Germline loops: CDR1 SGHAT, CDR2 FQNNGV. The CDR3, as DNA: TGTGCCAGCAGCTTAGTTGGACAGCTCAGCTCCTACAGTGAGCAGTTCTTC. This sequence encodes CASSLVGQLSSYSEQFF.

This chain links TRBV4-1 with TRBJ2-1, with D hard to call. Trimming left V 1 base short and J 4 bases short, with 8 bases between. CDR1 and CDR2 from the germline V gene are MGHRA and YSYEKL. The CDR3 runs 14 residues. Here the CDR3 DNA reads TGCGCCAGCAGCCAAGTTGGCGGTTACAATGAGCAGTTCTTC. Translating gives CASSQVGGYNEQFF.

The V gene is TRBV4-3, the J gene TRBJ1-6, with 7 bases lining up with TRBD1. Per the germline V gene, CDR1 is LGHNA and CDR2 is YSLEER. The V gene end was trimmed by 2 bases and the J gene end by 7 bases; junction bases not matched to a gene: 8. The CDR3 totals 16 residues. CDR3 loop: CASSQYVQGDNSPLHF. Written as DNA, the CDR3 is TGCGCCAGCAGCCAATATGTGCAGGGGGACAATTCACCCCTCCACTTT.

The table lists this clone with a few counts. This sequence joins TRBV6-5 and TRBJ2-5; D may be TRBD2 (5 bases). Trimming left V 4 bases short and J 4 bases short, with 13 bases between. The CDR3 length is 14 residues. Germline CDR1 is MNHEY and CDR2 is SVGAGI. CDR3 protein: CASSSRLARETQYF. The CDR3 DNA sequence: TGTGCCAGCAGTTCACGTCTAGCCCGAGAGACCCAGTACTTC.

The sample holds a few counts of this clone. The chain recombines TRBV9 with TRBJ2-7; 9 bases map to TRBD1. There are 15 residues in the CDR3. Germline values: CDR1 SGDLS, CDR2 YYNGEE. V trimming: 3 bases; J trimming: 6 bases; junction bases outside the gene matches: 10. This chain's CDR3 is CASSAQGQGSGEQYF. CDR3 in DNA: TGTGCCAGCAGCGCCCAGGGACAGGGATCGGGCGAGCAGTACTTC.

The V and J genes are TRBV20-1 and TRBJ2-7; possibly TRBD2 for D (5 bases). Trimming removed 0 bases from V and 3 bases from J, with 15 bases in between. The CDR3 is 15 residues long. In germline, CDR1 is DFQATT, CDR2 SNEGSKA (reference sequence). The DNA for the CDR3 is TGCAGTGCTAGAGATCTCCGGGAAATCAACTACGAGCAGTACTTC. It specifies CSARDLREINYEQYF.

The genes are TRBV20-1 and TRBJ2-5, with a tentative D call TRBD1 (6 bases). V was pared by 6 bases and J by 3 bases, with 14 bases between. CDR3 length: 13 residues. CDR1 and CDR2 from the germline V gene are DFQATT and SNEGSKA (reference sequence). For the CDR3, the DNA is TGCAGTGCCTTCCAGGGGAGTGAAGAGACCCAGTACTTC. Translation: CSAFQGSEETQYF.